The T cell receptor beta chain described here comes from a study of T-cell reconstitution after alpha-beta-depleted transplantation in children. The germline gives CDR1 MGHRA, CDR2 YSYEKL. Germline trimming cut 4 bases from V and 0 bases from J; bases unmatched to any gene: 7. CDR3 length: 16 residues. This clonotype was counted at least ten times. Unique molecular identifiers were built into the TCRbeta library. A single record per CDR3 protein comes from TCRdb applying MiXCR to the PCR reads. The sample consists of 450,000 to 500,000 distinct CDR3 sequences, roughly an eighth of them appearing once.

The material was PBMCs from the stem cell graft donor, obtained from the stem cell graft. The genes are TRBV4-1 and TRBJ2-3; 7 bases agree with TRBD1. This clonotype was sampled from a human donor who donated a stem cell graft to a child with combined immunodeficiency. The CDR3 sequence is CASSPQTGPSTDTQYF. CDR3 nucleotide sequence: TGCGCCAGCAGCCCACAGACAGGGCCTAGCACAGATACGCAGTATTTT.